This TCR beta chain came from a study of T cells in Graves' hyperthyroidism and ophthalmopathy. The wider study: Peripheral blood samples were taken at initial diagnosis, prior to any treatment.

It was RNA transcripts that yielded the amplified TCR beta CDR3 regions. During a first-round RT-PCR of the TCR CDR3, the HTBI primer set was used. TCRdb ran MiXCR on the multiplex PCR reads and lists one entry per CDR3 protein. The sample yields approximately 510,000 distinct CDR3 sequences, around 20% seen once. Germline values: CDR1 DFQATT, CDR2 SNEGSKA (reference sequence). V lost 5 bases and J 3 bases, leaving 8 bases between the germline ends. The CDR3 has 11 residues. Exclusions: uncontrolled infection, other autoimmune disease, pregnancy, lactation. The clonotype originates from a man between 18 and 29 years old with Graves' hyperthyroidism. V gene TRBV20-1 combines with J gene TRBJ2-7; D may be TRBD2 (5 bases). The sample consisted of blood. In nucleotides, the CDR3 is TGCAGTGCTTCACGGGACTACGAGCAGTACTTC. It codes for CSASRDYEQYF.